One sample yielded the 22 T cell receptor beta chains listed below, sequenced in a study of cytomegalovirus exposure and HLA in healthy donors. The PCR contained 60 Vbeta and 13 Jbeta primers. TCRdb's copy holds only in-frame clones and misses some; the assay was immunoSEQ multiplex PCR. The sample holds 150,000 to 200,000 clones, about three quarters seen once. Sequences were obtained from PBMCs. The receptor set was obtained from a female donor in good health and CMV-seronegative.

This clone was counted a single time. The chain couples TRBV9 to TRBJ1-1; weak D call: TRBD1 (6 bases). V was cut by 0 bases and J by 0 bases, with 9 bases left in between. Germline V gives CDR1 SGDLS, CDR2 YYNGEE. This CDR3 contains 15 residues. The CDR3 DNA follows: TGTGCCAGCAGCGTAGAGGGGACAATGAACACTGAAGCTTTCTTT. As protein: CASSVEGTMNTEAFF.

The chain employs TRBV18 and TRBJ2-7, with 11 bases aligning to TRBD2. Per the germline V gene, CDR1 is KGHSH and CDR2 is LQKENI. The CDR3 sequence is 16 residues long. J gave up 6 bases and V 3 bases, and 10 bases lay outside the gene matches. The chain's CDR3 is CASSPHGTSGLGEQYF. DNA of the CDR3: TGTGCCAGCTCACCCCACGGGACTAGCGGTCTGGGCGAGCAGTACTTC.

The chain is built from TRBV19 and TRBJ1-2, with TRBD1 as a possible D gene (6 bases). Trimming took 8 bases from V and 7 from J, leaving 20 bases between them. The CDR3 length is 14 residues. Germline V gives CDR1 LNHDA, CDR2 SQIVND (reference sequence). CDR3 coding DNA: TGTGCCAGTGCTTGGGGGCATAGTGTGGCTGGCTACACCTTC. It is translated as CASAWGHSVAGYTF.

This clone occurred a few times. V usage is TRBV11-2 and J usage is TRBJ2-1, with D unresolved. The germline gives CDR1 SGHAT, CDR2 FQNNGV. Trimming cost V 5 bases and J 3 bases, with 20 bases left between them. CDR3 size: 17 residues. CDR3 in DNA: TGTGCCAGCAGCCCCAGAGGCTCCGGATTGGGCTACAATGAGCAGTTCTTC. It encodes CASSPRGSGLGYNEQFF.

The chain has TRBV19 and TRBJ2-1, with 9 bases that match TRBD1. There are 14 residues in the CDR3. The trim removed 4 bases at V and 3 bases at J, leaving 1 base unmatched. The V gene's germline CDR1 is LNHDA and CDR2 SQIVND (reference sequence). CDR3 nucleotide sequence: TGTGCCAGTAGTAAGGACAGGGGCTACAATGAGCAGTTCTTC. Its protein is CASSKDRGYNEQFF.

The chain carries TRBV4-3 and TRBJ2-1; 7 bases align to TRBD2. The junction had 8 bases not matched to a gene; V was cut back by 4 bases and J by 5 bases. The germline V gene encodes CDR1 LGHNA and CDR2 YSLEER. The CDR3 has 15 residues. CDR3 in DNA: TGCGCCAGCAGCCCGGATAAGCGGGGTGACAATGAGCAGTTCTTC. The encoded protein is CASSPDKRGDNEQFF.

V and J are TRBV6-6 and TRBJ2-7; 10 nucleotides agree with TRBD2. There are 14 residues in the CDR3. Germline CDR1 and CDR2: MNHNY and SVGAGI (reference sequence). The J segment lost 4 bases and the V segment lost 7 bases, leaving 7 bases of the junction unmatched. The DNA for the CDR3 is TGTGCCAGCAAGATAGCGGGAGGCCATTACGAGCAGTACTTC. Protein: CASKIAGGHYEQYF.

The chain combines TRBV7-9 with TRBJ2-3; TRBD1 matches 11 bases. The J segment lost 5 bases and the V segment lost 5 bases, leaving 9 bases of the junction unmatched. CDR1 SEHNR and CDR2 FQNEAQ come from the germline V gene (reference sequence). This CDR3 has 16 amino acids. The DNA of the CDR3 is TGTGCCAGCAGCCACCCGGACAGGGGGCGCAGAGATACGCAGTATTTT. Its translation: CASSHPDRGRRDTQYF.

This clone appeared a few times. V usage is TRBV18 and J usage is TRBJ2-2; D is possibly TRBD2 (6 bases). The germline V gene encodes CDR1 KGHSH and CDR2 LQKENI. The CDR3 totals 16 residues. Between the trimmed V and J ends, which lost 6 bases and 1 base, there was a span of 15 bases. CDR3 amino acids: CASSNRRDRNTGELFF. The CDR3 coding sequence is TGTGCCAGCTCTAACCGGCGGGATAGGAACACCGGGGAGCTGTTTTTT. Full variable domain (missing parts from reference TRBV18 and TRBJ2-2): NAGVMQNPRHLVRRRGQEARLRCSPMKGHSHVYWYRQLPEEGLKFMVYLQKENIIDESGMPKERFSAEFPKEGPSILRIQQVVRGDSAAYFCASSNRRDRNTGELFFGEGSRLTVL.

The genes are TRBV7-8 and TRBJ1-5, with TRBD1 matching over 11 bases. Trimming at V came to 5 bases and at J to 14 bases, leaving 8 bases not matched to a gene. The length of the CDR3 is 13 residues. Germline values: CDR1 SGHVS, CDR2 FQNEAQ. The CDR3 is CASSAGGQGDEHF. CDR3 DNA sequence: TGTGCCAGCAGCGCCGGGGGACAGGGGGACGAGCATTTT.

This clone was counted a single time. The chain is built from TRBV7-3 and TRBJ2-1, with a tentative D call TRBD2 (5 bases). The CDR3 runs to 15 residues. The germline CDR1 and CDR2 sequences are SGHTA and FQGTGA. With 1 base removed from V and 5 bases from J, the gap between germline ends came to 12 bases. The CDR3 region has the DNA TGTGCCAGCAGCTTAAATAGCGTGGGCCACAATGAGCAGTTCTTC. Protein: CASSLNSVGHNEQFF.

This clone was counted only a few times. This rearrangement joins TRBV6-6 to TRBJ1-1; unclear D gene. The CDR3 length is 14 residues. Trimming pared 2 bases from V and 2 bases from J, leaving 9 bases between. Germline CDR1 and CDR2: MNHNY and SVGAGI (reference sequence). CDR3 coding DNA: TGTGCCAGCAGTTACCCAGGAGGTAACACTGAAGCTTTCTTT. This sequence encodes CASSYPGGNTEAFF.

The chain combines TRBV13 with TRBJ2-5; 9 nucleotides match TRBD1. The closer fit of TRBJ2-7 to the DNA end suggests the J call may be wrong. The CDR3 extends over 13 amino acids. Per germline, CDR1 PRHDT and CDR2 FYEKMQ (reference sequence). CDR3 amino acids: CASSSGTGNEQYF. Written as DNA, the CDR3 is TGTGCCAGCAGCTCCGGGACAGGGAACGAGCAGTACTTC.

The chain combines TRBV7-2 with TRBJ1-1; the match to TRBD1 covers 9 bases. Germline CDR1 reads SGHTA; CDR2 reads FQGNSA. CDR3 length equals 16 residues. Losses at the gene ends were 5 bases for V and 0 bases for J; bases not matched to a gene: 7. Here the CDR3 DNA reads TGTGCCAGCAGCCTCAGGGGGACAGGGATGAACACTGAAGCTTTCTTT. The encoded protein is CASSLRGTGMNTEAFF.

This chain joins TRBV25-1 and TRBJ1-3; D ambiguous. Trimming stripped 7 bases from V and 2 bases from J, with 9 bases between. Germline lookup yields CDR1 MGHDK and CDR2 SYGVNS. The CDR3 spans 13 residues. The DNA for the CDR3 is TGTGCCAGCAAACGAGGTGCTGGAAACACCATATATTTT. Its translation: CASKRGAGNTIYF.

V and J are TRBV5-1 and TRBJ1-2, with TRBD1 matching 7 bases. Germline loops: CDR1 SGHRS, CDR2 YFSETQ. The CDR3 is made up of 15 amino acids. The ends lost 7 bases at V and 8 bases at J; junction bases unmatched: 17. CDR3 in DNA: TGCGCCAGCCGCCCCACCGGGACAGTCATGGTCGGCTACACCTTC. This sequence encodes CASRPTGTVMVGYTF.

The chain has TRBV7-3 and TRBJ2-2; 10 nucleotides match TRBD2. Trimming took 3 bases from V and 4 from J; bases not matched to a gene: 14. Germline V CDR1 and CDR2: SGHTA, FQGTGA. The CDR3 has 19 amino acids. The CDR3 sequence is CASSFGASGSSAGTGELFF. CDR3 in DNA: TGTGCCAGCAGCTTTGGGGCTAGCGGGAGTTCCGCCGGCACCGGGGAGCTGTTTTTT.

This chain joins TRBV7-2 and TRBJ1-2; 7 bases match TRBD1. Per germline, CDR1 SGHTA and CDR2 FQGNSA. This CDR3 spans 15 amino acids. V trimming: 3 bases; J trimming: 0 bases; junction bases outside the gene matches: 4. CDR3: CASSFRQGTNYGYTF. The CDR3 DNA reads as TGTGCCAGCAGCTTCCGACAGGGAACTAACTATGGCTACACCTTC.

CDR3 nucleotides: TGCGCCAGCAGCTCGATTAGCGGGAGGAGAGGGGAGACCCAGTACTTC. Translation gives CASSSISGRRGETQYF. The V call is TRBV5-1, the J call TRBJ2-5; 10 bases map to TRBD2. The J segment lost 5 bases and the V segment lost 3 bases, leaving 10 bases of the junction unmatched. CDR1 SGHRS and CDR2 YFSETQ come from the germline V gene. The CDR3 consists of 16 residues. Looking up the rest from reference TRBV5-1 and TRBJ2-5 gives the full variable domain: KAGVTQTPRYLIKTRGQQVTLSCSPISGHRSVSWYQQTPGQGLQFLFEYFSETQRNKGNFPGRFSGRQFSNSRSEMNVSTLELGDSALYLCASSSISGRRGETQYFGPGTRLLVL.

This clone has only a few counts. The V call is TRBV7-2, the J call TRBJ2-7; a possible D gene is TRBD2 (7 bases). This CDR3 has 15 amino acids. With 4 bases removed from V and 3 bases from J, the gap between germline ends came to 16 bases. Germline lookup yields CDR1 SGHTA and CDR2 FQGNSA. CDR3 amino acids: CASSSGVGGGYEQYF. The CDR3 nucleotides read TGTGCCAGCAGCTCAGGGGTGGGCGGGGGCTACGAGCAGTACTTC.

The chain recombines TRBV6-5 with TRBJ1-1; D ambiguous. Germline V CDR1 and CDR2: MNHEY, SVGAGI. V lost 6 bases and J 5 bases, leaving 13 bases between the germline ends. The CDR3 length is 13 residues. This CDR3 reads CASSNGVRTEAFF. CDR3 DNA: TGTGCCAGCAGCAACGGGGTGAGAACTGAAGCTTTCTTT.

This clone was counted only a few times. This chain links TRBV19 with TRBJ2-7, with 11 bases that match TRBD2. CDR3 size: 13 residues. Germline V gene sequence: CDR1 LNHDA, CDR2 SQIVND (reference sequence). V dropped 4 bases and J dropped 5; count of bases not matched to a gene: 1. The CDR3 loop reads CASSRGLADEQYF. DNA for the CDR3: TGTGCCAGTAGTAGGGGACTAGCGGACGAGCAGTACTTC.